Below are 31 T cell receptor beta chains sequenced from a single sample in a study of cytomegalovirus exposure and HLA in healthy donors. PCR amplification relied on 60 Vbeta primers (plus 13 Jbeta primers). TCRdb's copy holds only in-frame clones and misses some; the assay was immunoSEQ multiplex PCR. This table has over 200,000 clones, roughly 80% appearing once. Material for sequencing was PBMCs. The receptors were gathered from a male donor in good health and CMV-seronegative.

The CDR3 DNA reads as TGTGCCAGCAGCCTTAACCAGGGGGGATCCGGGGAGCTGTTTTTT. It yields the protein CASSLNQGGSGELFF. The V gene is TRBV6-4, the J gene TRBJ2-2, with D perhaps matching TRBD1 (7 bases). The ends were cut back, 6 bases at V and 6 bases at J, with 17 bases in the middle. CDR3 length: 15 residues. CDR1 is MRHNA and CDR2 is SNTAGT in the germline V gene.

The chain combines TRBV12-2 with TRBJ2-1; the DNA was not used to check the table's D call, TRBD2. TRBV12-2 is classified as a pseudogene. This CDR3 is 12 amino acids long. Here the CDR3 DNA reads TGTGCAAGTCGCCTCCCCTGCAATGAGCAGTTCTTC. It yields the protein CASRLPCNEQFF.

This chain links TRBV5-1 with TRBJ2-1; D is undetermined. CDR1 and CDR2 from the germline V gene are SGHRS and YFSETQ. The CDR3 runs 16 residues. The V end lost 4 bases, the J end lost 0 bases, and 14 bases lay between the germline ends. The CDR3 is CASSPLFGRSYNEQFF. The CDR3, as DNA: TGCGCCAGCAGCCCTTTGTTTGGGCGCTCCTACAATGAGCAGTTCTTC.

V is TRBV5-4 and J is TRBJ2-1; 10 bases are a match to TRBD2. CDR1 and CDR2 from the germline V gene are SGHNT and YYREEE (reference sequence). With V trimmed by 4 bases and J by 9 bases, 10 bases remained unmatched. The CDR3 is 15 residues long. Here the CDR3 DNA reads TGTGCCAGCAGCGCCAGCGGGAGGGCCCTAGGTGAGCAGTTCTTC. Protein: CASSASGRALGEQFF.

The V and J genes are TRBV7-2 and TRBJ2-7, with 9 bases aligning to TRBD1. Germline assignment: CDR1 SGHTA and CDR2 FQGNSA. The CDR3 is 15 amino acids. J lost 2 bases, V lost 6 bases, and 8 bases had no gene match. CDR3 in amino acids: CASSRTGARTYEQYF. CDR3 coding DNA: TGTGCCAGCAGTCGGACAGGGGCTCGGACCTACGAGCAGTACTTC. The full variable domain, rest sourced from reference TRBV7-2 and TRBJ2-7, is GAGVSQSPSNKVTEKGKDVELRCDPISGHTALYWYRQSLGQGLEFLIYFQGNSAPDKSGLPSDRFSAERTGGSVSTLTIQRTQQEDSAVYLCASSRTGARTYEQYFGPGTRLTVT.

In nucleotides, the CDR3 is TGTGCCAGCAGCTTGCACGCCAGCGGGAGCACCTACGAGCAGTACTTC. Encoded protein: CASSLHASGSTYEQYF. The chain joins TRBV9 to TRBJ2-7; 8 positions agree with TRBD2. Trimming at V came to 4 bases and at J to 2 bases, leaving 11 bases not matched to a gene. CDR1 is SGDLS, CDR2 YYNGEE, per germline. CDR3 size: 16 residues.

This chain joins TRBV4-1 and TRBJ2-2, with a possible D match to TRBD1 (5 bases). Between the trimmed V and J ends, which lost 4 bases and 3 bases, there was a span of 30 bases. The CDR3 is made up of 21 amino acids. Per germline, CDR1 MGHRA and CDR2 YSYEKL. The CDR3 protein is CASSPVLKLRQKQPHTGELFF. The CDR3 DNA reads TGCGCCAGCAGCCCAGTCTTAAAGTTGAGACAGAAACAACCTCACACCGGGGAGCTGTTTTTT.

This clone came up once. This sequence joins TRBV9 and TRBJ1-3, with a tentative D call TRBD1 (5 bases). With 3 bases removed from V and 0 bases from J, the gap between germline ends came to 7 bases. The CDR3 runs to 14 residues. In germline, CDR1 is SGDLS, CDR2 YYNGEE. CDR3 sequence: CASSGTSSGNTIYF. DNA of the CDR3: TGTGCCAGCAGCGGGACATCCTCTGGAAACACCATATATTTT.

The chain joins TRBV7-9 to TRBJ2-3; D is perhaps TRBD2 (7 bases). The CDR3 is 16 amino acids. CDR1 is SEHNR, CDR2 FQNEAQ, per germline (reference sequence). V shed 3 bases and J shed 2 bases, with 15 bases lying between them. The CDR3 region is CASSFQGGAFTDTQYF. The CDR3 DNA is TGTGCCAGCAGCTTCCAAGGGGGGGCCTTCACAGATACGCAGTATTTT.

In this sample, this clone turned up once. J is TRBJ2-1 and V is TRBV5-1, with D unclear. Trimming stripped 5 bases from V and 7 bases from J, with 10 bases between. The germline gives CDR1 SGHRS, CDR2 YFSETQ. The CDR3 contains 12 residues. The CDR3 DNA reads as TGCGCCAGCAGACTATTCGGGAATGAGCAGTTCTTC. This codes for CASRLFGNEQFF.

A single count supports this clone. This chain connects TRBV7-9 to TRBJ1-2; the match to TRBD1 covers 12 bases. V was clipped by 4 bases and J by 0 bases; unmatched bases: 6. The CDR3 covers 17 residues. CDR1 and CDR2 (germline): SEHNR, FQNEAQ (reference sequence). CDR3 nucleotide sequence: TGTGCCAGCAGCTCCGGGACAGGGGGCTACCCTAACTATGGCTACACCTTC. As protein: CASSSGTGGYPNYGYTF.

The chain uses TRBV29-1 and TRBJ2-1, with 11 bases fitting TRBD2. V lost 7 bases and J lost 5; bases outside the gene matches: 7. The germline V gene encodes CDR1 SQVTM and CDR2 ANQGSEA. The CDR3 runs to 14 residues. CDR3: CSGMGLADHNEQFF. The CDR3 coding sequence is TGCAGCGGGATGGGACTAGCGGATCACAATGAGCAGTTCTTC.

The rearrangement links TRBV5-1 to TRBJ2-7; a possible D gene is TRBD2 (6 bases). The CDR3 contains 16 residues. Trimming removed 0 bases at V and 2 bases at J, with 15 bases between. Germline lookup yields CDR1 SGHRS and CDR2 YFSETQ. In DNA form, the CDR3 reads TGCGCCAGCAGCTTGGAAGGGCTAGCGAAAACCTACGAGCAGTACTTC. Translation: CASSLEGLAKTYEQYF.

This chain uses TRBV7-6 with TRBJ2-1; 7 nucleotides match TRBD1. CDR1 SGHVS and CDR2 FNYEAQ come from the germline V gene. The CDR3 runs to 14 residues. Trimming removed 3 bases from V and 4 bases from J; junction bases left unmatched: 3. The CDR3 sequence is CASSFGQEYNEQFF. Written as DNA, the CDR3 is TGTGCCAGCAGCTTTGGACAGGAATACAATGAGCAGTTCTTC.

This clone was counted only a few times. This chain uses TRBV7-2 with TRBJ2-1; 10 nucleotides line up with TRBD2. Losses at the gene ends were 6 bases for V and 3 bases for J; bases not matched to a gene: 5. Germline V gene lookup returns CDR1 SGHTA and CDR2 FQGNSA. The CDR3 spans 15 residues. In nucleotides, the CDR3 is TGTGCCAGCAGTTGGACTAGCGGAGTCTACAATGAGCAGTTCTTC. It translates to CASSWTSGVYNEQFF. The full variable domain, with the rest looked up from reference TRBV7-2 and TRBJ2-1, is GAGVSQSPSNKVTEKGKDVELRCDPISGHTALYWYRQSLGQGLEFLIYFQGNSAPDKSGLPSDRFSAERTGGSVSTLTIQRTQQEDSAVYLCASSWTSGVYNEQFFGPGTRLTVL.

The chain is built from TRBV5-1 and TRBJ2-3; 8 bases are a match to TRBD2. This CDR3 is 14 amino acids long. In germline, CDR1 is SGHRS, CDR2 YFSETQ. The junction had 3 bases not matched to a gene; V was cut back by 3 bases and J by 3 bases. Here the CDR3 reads CASSSGLATDTQYF. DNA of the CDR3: TGCGCCAGCAGCTCCGGACTAGCAACAGATACGCAGTATTTT. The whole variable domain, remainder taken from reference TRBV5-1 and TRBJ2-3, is KAGVTQTPRYLIKTRGQQVTLSCSPISGHRSVSWYQQTPGQGLQFLFEYFSETQRNKGNFPGRFSGRQFSNSRSEMNVSTLELGDSALYLCASSSGLATDTQYFGPGTRLTVL.

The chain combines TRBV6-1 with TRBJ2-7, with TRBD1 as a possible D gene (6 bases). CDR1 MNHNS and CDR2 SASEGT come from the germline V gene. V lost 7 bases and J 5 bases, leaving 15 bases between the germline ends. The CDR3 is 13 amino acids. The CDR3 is CASNRDIRDEQYF. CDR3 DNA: TGTGCCAGCAATCGGGACATTCGGGACGAGCAGTACTTC.

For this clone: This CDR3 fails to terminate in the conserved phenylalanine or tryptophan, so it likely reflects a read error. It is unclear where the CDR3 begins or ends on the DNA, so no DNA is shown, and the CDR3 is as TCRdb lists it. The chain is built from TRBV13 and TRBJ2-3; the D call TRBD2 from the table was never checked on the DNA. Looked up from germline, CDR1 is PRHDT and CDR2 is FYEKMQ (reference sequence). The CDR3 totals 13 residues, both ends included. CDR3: CASSLNRWASGSL.

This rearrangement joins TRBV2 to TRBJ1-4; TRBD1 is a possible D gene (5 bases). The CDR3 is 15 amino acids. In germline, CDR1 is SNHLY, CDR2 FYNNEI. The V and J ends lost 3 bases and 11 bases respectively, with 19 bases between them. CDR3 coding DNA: TGTGCCAGCAGTGAGAGACAGAAAATCCTCTCCAAACTGTTTTTT. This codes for CASSERQKILSKLFF.

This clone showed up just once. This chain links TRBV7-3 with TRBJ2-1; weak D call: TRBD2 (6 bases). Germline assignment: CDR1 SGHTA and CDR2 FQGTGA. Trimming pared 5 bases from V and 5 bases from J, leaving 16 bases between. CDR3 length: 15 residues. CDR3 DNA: TGTGCCAGCAGCCCCGATGGGGGGAGTAACAATGAGCAGTTCTTC. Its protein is CASSPDGGSNNEQFF.

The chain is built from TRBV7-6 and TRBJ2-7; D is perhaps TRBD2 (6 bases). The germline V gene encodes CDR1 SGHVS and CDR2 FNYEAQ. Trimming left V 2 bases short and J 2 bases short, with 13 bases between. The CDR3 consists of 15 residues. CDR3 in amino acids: CASSLQEGQTYEQYF. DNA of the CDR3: TGTGCCAGCAGCTTACAGGAGGGGCAAACCTACGAGCAGTACTTC.

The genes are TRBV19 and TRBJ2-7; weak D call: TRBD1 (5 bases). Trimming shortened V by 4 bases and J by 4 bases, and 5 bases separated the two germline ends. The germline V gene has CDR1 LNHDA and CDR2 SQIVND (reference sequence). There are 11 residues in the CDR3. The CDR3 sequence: CASSNRYEQYF. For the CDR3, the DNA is TGTGCCAGTAGTAACAGGTACGAGCAGTACTTC.

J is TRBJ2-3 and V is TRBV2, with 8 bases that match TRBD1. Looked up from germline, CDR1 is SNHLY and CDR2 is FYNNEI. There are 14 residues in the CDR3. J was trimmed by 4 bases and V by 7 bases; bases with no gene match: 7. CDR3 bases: TGTGCCAGCACGGGGGACAGGTCATCAGATACGCAGTATTTT. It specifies CASTGDRSSDTQYF. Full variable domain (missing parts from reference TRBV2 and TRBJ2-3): EPEVTQTPSHQVTQMGQEVILRCVPISNHLYFYWYRQILGQKVEFLVSFYNNEISEKSEIFDDQFSVERPDGSNFTLKIRSTKLEDSAMYFCASTGDRSSDTQYFGPGTRLTVL.

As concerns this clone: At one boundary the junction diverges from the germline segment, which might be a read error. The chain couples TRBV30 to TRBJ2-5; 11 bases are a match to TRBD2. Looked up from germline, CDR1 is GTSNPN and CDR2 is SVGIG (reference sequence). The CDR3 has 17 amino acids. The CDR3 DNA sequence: TGTGCCTGGAGTGTAGGTGCTAGCGGGAGGCCCAGGGAGACCCGGTACTTC. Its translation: CAWSVGASGRPRETRYF.

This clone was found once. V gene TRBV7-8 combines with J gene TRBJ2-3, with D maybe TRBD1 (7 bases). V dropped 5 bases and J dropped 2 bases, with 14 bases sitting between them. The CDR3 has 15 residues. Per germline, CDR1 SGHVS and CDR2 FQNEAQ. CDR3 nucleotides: TGTGCCAGCAGCCCAGGGGGGCCGCTCACAGATACGCAGTATTTT. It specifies CASSPGGPLTDTQYF.

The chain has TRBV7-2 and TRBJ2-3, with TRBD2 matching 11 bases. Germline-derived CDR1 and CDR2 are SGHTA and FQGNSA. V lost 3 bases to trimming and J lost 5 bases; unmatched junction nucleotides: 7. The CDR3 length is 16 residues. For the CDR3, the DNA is TGTGCCAGCAGCTTCCCCGGGACTAGCGGACAAGATACGCAGTATTTT. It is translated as CASSFPGTSGQDTQYF.

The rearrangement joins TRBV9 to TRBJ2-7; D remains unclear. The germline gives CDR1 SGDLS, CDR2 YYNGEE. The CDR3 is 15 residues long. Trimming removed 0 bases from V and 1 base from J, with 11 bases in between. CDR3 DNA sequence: TGTGCCAGCAGCGTAGAACAGAGCCCATCCTACGAGCAGTACTTC. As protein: CASSVEQSPSYEQYF.

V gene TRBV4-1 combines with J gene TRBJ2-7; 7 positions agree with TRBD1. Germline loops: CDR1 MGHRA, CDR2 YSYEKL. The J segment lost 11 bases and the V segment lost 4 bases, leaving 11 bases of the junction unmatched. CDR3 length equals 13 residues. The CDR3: CASSPDGDRVEYF. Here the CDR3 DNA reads TGCGCCAGCAGCCCCGACGGAGACAGGGTTGAGTACTTC.

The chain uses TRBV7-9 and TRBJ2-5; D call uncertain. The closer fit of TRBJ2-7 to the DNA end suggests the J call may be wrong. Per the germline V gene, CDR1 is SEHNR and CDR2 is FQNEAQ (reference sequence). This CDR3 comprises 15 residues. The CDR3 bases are TGTGCCAGCAGCTTAGCGCGGAGCGCAGTCTACGAGCAGTACTTC. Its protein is CASSLARSAVYEQYF.

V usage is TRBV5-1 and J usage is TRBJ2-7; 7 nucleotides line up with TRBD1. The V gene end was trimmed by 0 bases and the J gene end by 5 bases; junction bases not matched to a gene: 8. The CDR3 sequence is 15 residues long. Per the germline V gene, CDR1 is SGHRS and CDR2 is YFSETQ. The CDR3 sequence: CASSLGGKGGDEQYF. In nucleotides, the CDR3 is TGCGCCAGCAGCTTGGGGGGAAAAGGGGGCGACGAGCAGTACTTC. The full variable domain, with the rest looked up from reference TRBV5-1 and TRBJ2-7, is KAGVTQTPRYLIKTRGQQVTLSCSPISGHRSVSWYQQTPGQGLQFLFEYFSETQRNKGNFPGRFSGRQFSNSRSEMNVSTLELGDSALYLCASSLGGKGGDEQYFGPGTRLTVT.

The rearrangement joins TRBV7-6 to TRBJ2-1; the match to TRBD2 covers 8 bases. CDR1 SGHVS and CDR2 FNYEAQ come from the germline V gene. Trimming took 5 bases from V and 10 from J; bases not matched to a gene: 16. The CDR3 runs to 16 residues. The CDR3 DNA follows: TGTGCCAGCAGCCTTCAAACTAGCGGCCCGGTCGGCGAGCAGTTCTTC. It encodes CASSLQTSGPVGEQFF.